In its sample, the clone carrying this TCR beta chain was seen a few times. Its antigen remains unidentified. The sample originates from a study of T-cell reconstitution after alpha-beta-depleted transplantation in children. General study points: Among T cells one year after transplant, newly produced cells accounted for most counts and diversity. TCRbeta diversity was high at day 60 in some patients (a result of surviving recipient T cells and thymic progenitors). The study reportedly traced alpha-beta T cells about two months after transplant to several hundred expanded graft clones.

This CDR3 comprises 14 residues. Germline V lookup: CDR1 SGHRS, CDR2 YFSETQ. With 1 base removed from V and 2 bases from J, the gap between germline ends came to 7 bases. The library targeted TCRbeta and was prepared with unique molecular identifiers. Each CDR3 protein is one row after TCRdb ran MiXCR on the PCR reads. This table holds a few hundred thousand distinct CDR3 sequences, around 15% found once. Source: PBMCs, mostly from graft donor cells, taken 360 days after TCRalphabeta/CD19-depleted stem cell transplant. This receptor was taken from a boy younger than two who had a stem cell transplant for Wiskott-Aldrich syndrome, so the T cells may come from the graft donor. The chain couples TRBV5-1 to TRBJ1-3; D perhaps matches TRBD1 (5 bases). The CDR3 DNA sequence: TGCGCCAGCAGCTTGCAGGGAACTGGAAACACCATATATTTT. Translating it yields CASSLQGTGNTIYF.